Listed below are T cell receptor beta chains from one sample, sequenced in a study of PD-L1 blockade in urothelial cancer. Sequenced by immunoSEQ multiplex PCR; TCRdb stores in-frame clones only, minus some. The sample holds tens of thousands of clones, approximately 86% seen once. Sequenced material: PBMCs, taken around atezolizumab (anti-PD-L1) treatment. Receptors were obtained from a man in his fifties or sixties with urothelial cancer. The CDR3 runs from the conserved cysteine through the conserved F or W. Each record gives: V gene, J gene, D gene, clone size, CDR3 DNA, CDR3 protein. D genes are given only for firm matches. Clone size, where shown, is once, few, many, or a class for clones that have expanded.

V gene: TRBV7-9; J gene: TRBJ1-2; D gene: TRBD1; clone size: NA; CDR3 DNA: TGTGCCAGCAGCTTTAGTTCAGTTATGGGACAGGGGATAAGTGGCTACACCTTC; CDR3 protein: CASSFSSVMGQGISGYTF
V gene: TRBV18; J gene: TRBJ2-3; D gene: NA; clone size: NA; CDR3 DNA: TGTGCCAGCGTAGAGGGTACAGATACGCAGTATTTT; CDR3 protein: CASVEGTDTQYF
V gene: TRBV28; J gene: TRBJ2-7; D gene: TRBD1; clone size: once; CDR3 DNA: TGTGCCAGCAGTAACCGGGACAGGAGGTACTTC; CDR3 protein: CASSNRDRRYF
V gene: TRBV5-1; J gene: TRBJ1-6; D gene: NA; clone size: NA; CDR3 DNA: TGCGCCAGCAGCTTACAAGACAGAAATTCACCCCTCCACTTT; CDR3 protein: CASSLQDRNSPLHF
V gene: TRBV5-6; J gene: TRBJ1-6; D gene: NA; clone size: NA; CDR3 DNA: TGTGCCAGCAGCTTGGTGGGGACTTCCTATAATTCACCCCTCCACTTT; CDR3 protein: CASSLVGTSYNSPLHF
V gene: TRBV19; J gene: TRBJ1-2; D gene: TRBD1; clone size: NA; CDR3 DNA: TGTGCCAGTAGCCAACCCTCGACGACAGGGGGGATGAACTATGGCTACACCTTC; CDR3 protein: CASSQPSTTGGMNYGYTF
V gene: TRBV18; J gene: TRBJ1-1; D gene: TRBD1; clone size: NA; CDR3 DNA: TGTGCCAGCGTCCGACAGGGAAGGGGCACTGAAGCTTTCTTT; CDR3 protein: CASVRQGRGTEAFF
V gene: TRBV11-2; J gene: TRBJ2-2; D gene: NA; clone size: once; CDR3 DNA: TGTGCCAGCAGCAGGGTGGGGGCTACCGGGGAGCTGTTTTTT; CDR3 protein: CASSRVGATGELFF
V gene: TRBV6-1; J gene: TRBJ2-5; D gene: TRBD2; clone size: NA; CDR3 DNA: TGTGCCAGCAGTGAAGATATTGTGGGGGGGCAAGAGACCCAGTACTTC; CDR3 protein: CASSEDIVGGQETQYF
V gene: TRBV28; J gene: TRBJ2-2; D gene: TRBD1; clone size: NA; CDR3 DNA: TGTGCCAGCAGAACCCGACAGGGGACCACCGGGGAGCTGTTTTTT; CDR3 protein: CASRTRQGTTGELFF
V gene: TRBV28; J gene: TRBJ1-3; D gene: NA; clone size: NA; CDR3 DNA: TGTGCCAGCAGTCCTACAGGGTTATCTGGAAACACCATATATTTT; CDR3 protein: CASSPTGLSGNTIYF
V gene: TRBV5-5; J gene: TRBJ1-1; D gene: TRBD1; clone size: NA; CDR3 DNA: TGTGCCAGCAGCACAGGGGTGAACACTGAAGCTTTCTTT; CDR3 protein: CASSTGVNTEAFF
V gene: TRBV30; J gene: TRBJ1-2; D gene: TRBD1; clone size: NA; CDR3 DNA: TGTGCCTTGGACAGGAACTGGGGTGGCTACACCTTC; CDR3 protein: CALDRNWGGYTF
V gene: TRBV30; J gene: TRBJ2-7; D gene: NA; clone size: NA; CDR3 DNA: TGTGCCTGGAGTCTCAACCGGTACGAGCAGTACTTC; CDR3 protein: CAWSLNRYEQYF
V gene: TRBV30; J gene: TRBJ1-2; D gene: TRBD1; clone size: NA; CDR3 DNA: TGTGCCGTAACGGGACAGGCAAACTATGGCTACACCTTC; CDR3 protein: CAVTGQANYGYTF
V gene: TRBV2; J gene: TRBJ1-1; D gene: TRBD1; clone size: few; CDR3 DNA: TGTGCCAGCAGTGAAGCCGGGACAGGGGGAATAGCTTTCTTT; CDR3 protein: CASSEAGTGGIAFF
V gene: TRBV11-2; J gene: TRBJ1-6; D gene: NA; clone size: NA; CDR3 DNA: TGTGCCAGCAGCTTCCAGGGTCCCAATCCCCTCCACTTT; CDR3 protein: CASSFQGPNPLHF
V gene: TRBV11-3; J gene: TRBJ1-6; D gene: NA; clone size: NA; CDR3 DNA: TGTGCCAGCAGCTTAGACAGGGAGGCACCCCTCCACTTT; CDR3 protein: CASSLDREAPLHF
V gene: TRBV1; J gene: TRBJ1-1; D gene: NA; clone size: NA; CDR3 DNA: TGCACCAGCAGCCAAGATCGGAAGGGGGCCGGTGAAGCTTTCTTT; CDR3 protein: CTSSQDRKGAGEAFF
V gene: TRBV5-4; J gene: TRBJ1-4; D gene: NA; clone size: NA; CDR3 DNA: TGTGCCAGCAGCATACGTACAGGAGATGCAACTAATGAAAAACTGTTTTTT; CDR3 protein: CASSIRTGDATNEKLFF
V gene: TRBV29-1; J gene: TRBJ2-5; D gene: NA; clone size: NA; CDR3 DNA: TGCAGCGGCGACGGGCCCCAGGGGGAGACCCAGTACTTC; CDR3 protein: CSGDGPQGETQYF
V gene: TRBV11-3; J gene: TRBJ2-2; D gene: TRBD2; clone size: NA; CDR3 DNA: TGTGCCAGCACCCGCGGGGGGTTGGACACCGGGGAGCTGTTTTTT; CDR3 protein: CASTRGGLDTGELFF
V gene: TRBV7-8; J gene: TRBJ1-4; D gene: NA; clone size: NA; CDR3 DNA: TGTGCCAGCACCGGAACTGGACGGGGAATCTTAACTAATGAAAAACTGTTTTTT; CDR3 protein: CASTGTGRGILTNEKLFF
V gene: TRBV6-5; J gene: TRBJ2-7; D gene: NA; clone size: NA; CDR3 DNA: TGTGCCAGCAGTACCACACAGGGATCCTACGAGCAGTACTTC; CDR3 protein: CASSTTQGSYEQYF
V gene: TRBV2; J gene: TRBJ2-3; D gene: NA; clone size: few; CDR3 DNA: TGTGCCAGCACCCCGGGGGGCGGGGTTAGCACAGATACGCAGTATTTT; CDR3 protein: CASTPGGGVSTDTQYF
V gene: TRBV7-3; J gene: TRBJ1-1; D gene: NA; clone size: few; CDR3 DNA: TGTGCCAGCAGCTTAAGTCCGGTACAGGGTGAAGCTTTCTTT; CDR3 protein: CASSLSPVQGEAFF
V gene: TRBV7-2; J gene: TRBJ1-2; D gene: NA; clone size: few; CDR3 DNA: TGTGCCAGCAGCTTAGGGACACATGGCTACACCTTC; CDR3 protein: CASSLGTHGYTF
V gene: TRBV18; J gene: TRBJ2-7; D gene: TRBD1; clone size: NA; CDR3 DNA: TGTGCCAGCTCACCGCACAGGGGGGACGAGCAGTACTTC; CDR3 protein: CASSPHRGDEQYF
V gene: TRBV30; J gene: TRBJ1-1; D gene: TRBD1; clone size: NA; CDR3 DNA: TGTGCCTGGAGATCGACAGGGCTCACTGAAGCTTTCTTT; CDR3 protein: CAWRSTGLTEAFF
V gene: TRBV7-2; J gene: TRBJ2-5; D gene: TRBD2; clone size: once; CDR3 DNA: TGTGCCAGCAGCTCCAACGGGGGGAAGGAGACCCAGTACTTC; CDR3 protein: CASSSNGGKETQYF
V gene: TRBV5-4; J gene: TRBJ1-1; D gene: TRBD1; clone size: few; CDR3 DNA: TGTGCCAGCAGGTTGACAGGGAGCACTGAAGCTTTCTTT; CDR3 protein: CASRLTGSTEAFF
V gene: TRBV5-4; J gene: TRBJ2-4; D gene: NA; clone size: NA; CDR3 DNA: TGTGCCAGCAGCTTTGGGGCAGGGGTCGTCGACAACATTCAGTACTTC; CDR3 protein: CASSFGAGVVDNIQYF
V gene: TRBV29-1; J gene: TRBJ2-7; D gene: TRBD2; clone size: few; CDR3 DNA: TGCAGCGTGGCGGGGGGGGAACAGAGCCTTTCCTACGAGCAGTACTTC; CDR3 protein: CSVAGGEQSLSYEQYF
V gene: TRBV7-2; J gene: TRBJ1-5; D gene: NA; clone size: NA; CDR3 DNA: TGTGCCAGCAGCTTAGGAGCCAGCAATCAGCCCCAGCATTTT; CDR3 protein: CASSLGASNQPQHF
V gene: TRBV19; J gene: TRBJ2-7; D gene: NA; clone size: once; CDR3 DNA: TGTGCCAGTAGTATAGCCGGCGGCTACGAGCAGTACTTC; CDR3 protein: CASSIAGGYEQYF
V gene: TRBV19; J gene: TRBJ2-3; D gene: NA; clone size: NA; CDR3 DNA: TGTGCCAGTACACAAACCGCCTCTAGCACAGATACGCAGTATTTT; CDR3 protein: CASTQTASSTDTQYF
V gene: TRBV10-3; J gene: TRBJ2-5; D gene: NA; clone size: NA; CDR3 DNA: TGTGCCATCAGTGAGTCCGGGGGCCAAGAGACCCAGTACTTC; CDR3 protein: CAISESGGQETQYF
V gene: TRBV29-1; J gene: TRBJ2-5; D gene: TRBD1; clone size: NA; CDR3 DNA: TGCAGCGTTGAATTTGTCGTGGGGGGACAGGGGCCAGAGACCCAGTACTTC; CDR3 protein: CSVEFVVGGQGPETQYF